This entry lists 20 T cell receptor beta chains sequenced from one sample in a study of blood T cell repertoires in COVID-19. Using immunoSEQ multiplex PCR, the repertoire was profiled, and TCRdb retains in-frame clones only, with some absent. The data hold fewer than 200,000 clones, with roughly 70% observed a single time. Material for sequencing was peripheral blood. Receptor source: a woman aged 80 or older with acute or convalescent COVID-19.

This chain joins TRBV6-5 and TRBJ2-7; 7 bases map to TRBD2. This CDR3 comprises 12 residues. Germline V gene lookup returns CDR1 MNHEY and CDR2 SVGAGI. V shed 9 bases and J 4 bases; nucleotides not matched to a gene: 6. The CDR3 sequence is CASGGSGYEQYF. The CDR3 bases are TGTGCCAGTGGCGGGAGTGGGTACGAGCAGTACTTC.

This sequence joins TRBV2 and TRBJ2-7, with D possibly TRBD1 on 6 matching bases. The CDR3 covers 15 residues. V dropped 4 bases and J dropped 5 bases, with 18 bases sitting between them. Germline CDR1 is SNHLY and CDR2 is FYNNEI. In nucleotides, the CDR3 is TGTGCCAGCAGTGCCACCGGGCAGGGGAGCGACGAGCAGTACTTC. This codes for CASSATGQGSDEQYF.

This clone appeared a single time. This chain uses TRBV28 with TRBJ1-5, with a possible D match to TRBD1 (5 bases). Trimming removed 0 bases at V and 2 bases at J, with 17 bases between. This CDR3 spans 18 amino acids. CDR1 is MDHEN, CDR2 SYDVKM, per germline. CDR3 DNA sequence: TGTGCCAGCAGTTTATGGGGTCGATCAGGGTACCGCAATCAGCCCCAGCATTTT. Translating it yields CASSLWGRSGYRNQPQHF.

The chain joins TRBV6-2 or TRBV6-3 to TRBJ2-7; 7 bases are shared with TRBD2. CDR3 length: 15 amino acids. Germline loops: CDR1 MNHEY, CDR2 SVGEGT. Germline trimming cut 6 bases from V and 0 bases from J; bases unmatched to any gene: 8. CDR3 loop: CASSSPSGFSYEQYF. For the CDR3, the DNA is TGTGCCAGCAGCTCTCCTAGCGGCTTCTCCTACGAGCAGTACTTC.

This sequence joins TRBV7-2 and TRBJ1-5, with 7 nucleotides matching TRBD1. CDR1 is SGHTA, CDR2 FQGNSA, per germline. V shed 3 bases and J 4 bases; nucleotides not matched to a gene: 6. The CDR3 has 15 residues. This chain's CDR3 is CASSFTGAGNQPQHF. CDR3 sequence (DNA): TGTGCCAGCAGCTTTACAGGGGCCGGTAATCAGCCCCAGCATTTT.

This clone was seen only a few times. This chain connects TRBV7-9 to TRBJ1-2; D ambiguous. Per the germline V gene, CDR1 is SEHNR and CDR2 is FQNEAQ (reference sequence). The ends were cut back, 5 bases at V and 7 bases at J, with 8 bases in the middle. The CDR3 loop spans 11 amino acids. The chain's CDR3 is CASSTSSGYTF. DNA for the CDR3: TGTGCCAGCAGCACCAGTTCTGGCTACACCTTC. Based on the CDR3 plus reference TRBV7-9 and TRBJ1-2, the full variable domain is DTGVSQNPRHKITKRGQNVTFRCDPISEHNRLYWYRQTLGQGPEFLTYFQNEAQLEKSRLLSDRFSAERPKGSFSTLEIQRTEQGDSAMYLCASSTSSGYTFGSGTRLTVV.

The gene calls are TRBV7-2 and TRBJ2-5, with 7 nucleotides matching TRBD2. V gave up 5 bases and J gave up 6 bases; unmatched junction bases: 9. In germline, CDR1 is SGHTA, CDR2 FQGNSA. The CDR3 contains 14 residues. The CDR3 protein is CASSPSGTMQTQYF. The CDR3 DNA follows: TGTGCCAGCAGCCCCTCCGGGACTATGCAGACCCAGTACTTC.

In its sample, this clone was seen a few times. The same CDR3 also results from other DNA sequences found in this sample. The rearrangement joins TRBV5-1 to TRBJ1-5; TRBD1 might be the D (5 bases). The V end lost 4 bases, the J end lost 2 bases, and 10 bases lay between the germline ends. The CDR3 contains 14 residues. Per the germline V gene, CDR1 is SGHRS and CDR2 is YFSETQ. The CDR3 spells CASSPRGGNQPQHF. CDR3 bases: TGCGCCAGCAGCCCGCGGGGGGGCAATCAGCCCCAGCATTTT.

V and J are TRBV7-7 and TRBJ2-5; TRBD2 is a possible D gene (6 bases). Deletions cut 2 bases from V and 5 bases from J, with 18 bases between. Germline V CDR1 and CDR2: SSHAT, FNYEAQ (reference sequence). This CDR3 is 16 amino acids long. In nucleotides, the CDR3 is TGTGCCAGCAGCTTAATCGGAACAGGCGGGGAGGAGACCCAGTACTTC. Translated: CASSLIGTGGEETQYF. The full variable domain, in which reference TRBV7-7 and TRBJ2-5 provide the parts outside the CDR3, is GAGVSQSPRYKVTKRGQDVTLRCDPISSHATLYWYQQALGQGPEFLTYFNYEAQPDKSGLPSDRFSAERPEGSISTLTIQRTEQRDSAMYRCASSLIGTGGEETQYFGPGTRLLVL.

The chain is built from TRBV2 and TRBJ1-2, with D tentatively TRBD1 (6 bases). Germline V gene sequence: CDR1 SNHLY, CDR2 FYNNEI. This CDR3 has 13 amino acids. Trimming took off 7 bases at V and 2 bases at J, with 11 bases between the two ends. CDR3 loop: CASTDRSNYGYTF. CDR3 DNA sequence: TGTGCCAGCACCGACAGGAGCAACTATGGCTACACCTTC.

The V call is TRBV30, the J call TRBJ2-7; TRBD1 aligns across 7 bases. The CDR3 runs to 12 residues. CDR1 and CDR2 (germline): GTSNPN, SVGIG (reference sequence). With 1 base clipped from V and 10 bases from J, the junction kept 7 bases outside the gene matches. CDR3 loop: CAWSGDRVEQYF. CDR3 DNA: TGTGCCTGGAGTGGAGACAGGGTCGAACAGTACTTC.

V usage is TRBV18 and J usage is TRBJ1-5; 7 nucleotides match TRBD1. CDR1 KGHSH and CDR2 LQKENI come from the germline V gene. The J segment lost 7 bases and the V segment lost 4 bases, leaving 10 bases of the junction unmatched. There are 15 residues in the CDR3. The CDR3 is CASSLTEGAQQPQHF. The CDR3 DNA follows: TGTGCCAGCTCACTGACAGAGGGGGCTCAACAGCCCCAGCATTTT.

The sample holds one count of this clone. The genes are TRBV18 and TRBJ1-5; no clear D. Per germline, CDR1 KGHSH and CDR2 LQKENI. The CDR3 is 15 residues long. The V gene lost 5 bases and the J gene lost 5 bases, with 16 bases spanning the gap. The CDR3 here is CASSSDGLLDQPQHF. CDR3 DNA sequence: TGTGCCAGCTCAAGCGACGGACTCCTCGATCAGCCCCAGCATTTT.

This clone was seen once. This chain uses TRBV11-2 with TRBJ2-5; 8 positions match TRBD1. CDR1 is SGHAT and CDR2 is FQNNGV in the germline V gene. This CDR3 spans 14 amino acids. The V segment lost 2 bases and the J segment 9 bases; nucleotides outside the gene matches: 8. The CDR3 coding sequence is TGTGCCAGCAGCTTATTTTTTGGACAGGGAGCCCAGTACTTC. Protein: CASSLFFGQGAQYF.

The gene calls are TRBV7-2 and TRBJ2-7, with D possibly TRBD1 on 6 matching bases. V gave up 8 bases and J gave up 0 bases, with 14 bases separating them. The CDR3 runs to 14 residues. CDR1 and CDR2 (germline): SGHTA, FQGNSA. The CDR3 spells CASSGTRLSYEQYF. The CDR3 nucleotides read TGTGCCAGCTCCGGGACACGCCTCTCCTACGAGCAGTACTTC.

The chain recombines TRBV7-2 with TRBJ2-7; the match to TRBD1 covers 8 bases. V was clipped by 5 bases and J by 4 bases; unmatched bases: 10. Germline CDR1 reads SGHTA; CDR2 reads FQGNSA. The CDR3 is made up of 15 amino acids. CDR3 region: CASSPAGTGGYEQYF. In DNA form, the CDR3 reads TGTGCCAGCAGCCCCGCGGGGACAGGTGGATACGAGCAGTACTTC.

This chain joins TRBV6-5 and TRBJ2-3; weak D call: TRBD1 (6 bases). CDR1 and CDR2 from the germline V gene are MNHEY and SVGAGI. V was clipped by 6 bases and J by 4 bases, with 11 bases between them. The CDR3 runs 13 residues. In DNA form, the CDR3 reads TGTGCCAGCAGATCAACAGGGCCAGATACGCAGTATTTT. Translated, it gives CASRSTGPDTQYF.

J is TRBJ1-4 and V is TRBV4-2, with D possibly being TRBD1 (5 bases). Germline CDR1 reads LGHNA; CDR2 reads YNFKEQ. The V end was cut by 2 bases, the J end by 0 bases, with 10 bases between. The CDR3 extends over 16 amino acids. CDR3: CASSQQTAATNEKLFF. The CDR3 nucleotides are TGTGCCAGCAGCCAACAGACAGCCGCAACTAATGAAAAACTGTTTTTT.

The genes are TRBV5-1 and TRBJ2-1; maybe TRBD1 (5 bases). Germline V gene sequence: CDR1 SGHRS, CDR2 YFSETQ. V was clipped by 4 bases and J by 0 bases, with 17 bases between them. The CDR3 sequence is 17 residues long. The CDR3 coding sequence is TGCGCCAGCAGCAGGGGCGTTCGGCCGAGCTCCTACAATGAGCAGTTCTTC. Amino acid sequence: CASSRGVRPSSYNEQFF.

This clone occurred once. The genes are TRBV6-1 and TRBJ2-7; weak D call: TRBD2 (5 bases). V lost 3 bases and J lost 2, with 14 bases in between. CDR1 and CDR2 (germline): MNHNS, SASEGT. The CDR3 contains 15 residues. The CDR3 DNA follows: TGTGCCAGCAGTGAGGAGGCTTTTATCCCCTACGAGCAGTACTTC. Translated, it gives CASSEEAFIPYEQYF.